What follows describes a single T cell receptor (beta chain). This sample was taken from a study of tumor-infiltrating lymphocytes in primary liver carcinoma. For the study at large: Per sample, productive TCRbeta reads numbered roughly 3.65 to 7.13 million, similar across tissue types.

The trim removed 3 bases at V and 4 bases at J, leaving 6 bases unmatched. Germline CDR1 reads SGHDT; CDR2 reads YYEEEE. The CDR3 loop spans 16 amino acids. The input was roughly 0.5 ug total RNA; TCR beta cDNA was made from it with a constant-region primer. Slightly modified ARM-PCR served as the procedure for the TCR beta libraries. These libraries came from three rounds of nested multiplex PCR. TRBV1-TRBV30 forward and Cbeta reverse primers drove the first two roughly 10-cycle rounds. TCRdb independently ran MiXCR on the multiplex PCR reads; one entry per CDR3 protein. The table records some 190,000 distinct CDR3 sequences, roughly three fifths of them present only once. Both blood RNA, taken from unsorted whole blood, and germline DNA were extracted. The study enrolled treatment-naive patients with chronic HBV infection.

This receptor was identified in a middle-aged man with primary liver carcinoma and hepatitis B virus infection. Sequenced: peripheral blood. The chain joins TRBV5-6 to TRBJ2-1, with 11 nucleotides matching TRBD2. The CDR3 DNA reads TGTGCCAGCAGCTCCCTAGCGGGAGGCCAATACAATGAGCAGTTCTTC. It yields the protein CASSSLAGGQYNEQFF.